This T cell receptor (beta chain) was found in a study of cytomegalovirus exposure and HLA in healthy donors. The study's findings and limits: Sequencing depth roughly uniform across donors was assumed in presence/absence analyses. In a later analysis, across HLA loci, associated TCR counts were highest for DRB1, lowest for HLA-C.

Germline lookup yields CDR1 SGHTS and CDR2 YDEGEE. V lost 3 bases and J lost 10, with 22 bases in between. This CDR3 has 16 amino acids. As to this clone: What it binds is not known.

In the PCR, 60 Vbeta and 13 Jbeta primers were used. In the original analysis: In a later analysis, roughly 86 million unique TCR beta chains included roughly 11 million shared by two or more donors. Data came from immunoSEQ multiplex PCR; TCRdb stores just in-frame clones and leaves some out. V and J calls and clone size follow that table, whereas D and trimming were derived from the DNA. Its table lists 55,000 to 80,000 clones. The sample was PBMCs. The TCR originated in a middle-aged man in good health and CMV-seronegative. V is TRBV5-8 and J is TRBJ2-2; a possible D gene is TRBD1 (6 bases). The CDR3 is CASSYLGQKEAVELFF. The DNA for the CDR3 is TGTGCCAGCAGCTATCTAGGACAGAAGGAGGCTGTGGAGCTGTTTTTT.